One sample yielded the 7 T cell receptor beta chains listed below, sequenced in a study of cytomegalovirus exposure and HLA in healthy donors. PCR was performed using 60 Vbeta and 13 Jbeta primers. Only in-frame clones appear in the TCRdb table, and some are missing; sequencing was by immunoSEQ multiplex PCR. The sample includes 99,000 or so clones, around 15% of them seen just once. The sequencing sample was made of PBMCs. Receptor source: a female donor in good health and CMV-seronegative.

V is TRBV2 and J is TRBJ1-3; 11 positions agree with TRBD1. V was pared by 6 bases and J by 2 bases, with 9 bases of the junction left unmatched. Germline CDR1 and CDR2: SNHLY and FYNNEI. The CDR3 runs 17 residues. CDR3 protein: CASRPGQGGFAGNTIYF. CDR3 bases: TGTGCCAGCAGGCCGGGACAGGGGGGTTTCGCTGGAAACACCATATATTTT.

The rearrangement links TRBV7-3 to TRBJ1-5; D gene unclear. Germline-derived CDR1 and CDR2 are SGHTA and FQGTGA. The CDR3 loop spans 13 amino acids. V was trimmed by 5 bases and J by 7 bases, leaving 12 bases between them. The chain's CDR3 is CASSPSLEQPQHF. CDR3 coding DNA: TGTGCCAGCAGCCCCTCCCTAGAACAGCCCCAGCATTTT. The complete variable domain, with remaining parts taken from reference TRBV7-3 and TRBJ1-5, reads GAGVSQTPSNKVTEKGKYVELRCDPISGHTALYWYRQSLGQGPEFLIYFQGTGAADDSGLPNDRFFAVRPEGSVSTLKIQRTERGDSAVYLCASSPSLEQPQHFGDGTRLSIL.

The chain couples TRBV10-3 to TRBJ1-3; the D gene is possibly TRBD1 (5 bases). From germline, CDR1 is ENHRY and CDR2 SYGVKD. V was shortened by 4 bases and J by 1 base, with 11 bases between the two germline ends. This CDR3 has 15 amino acids. Here the CDR3 reads CAISVQGLSGNTIYF. CDR3 bases: TGTGCCATCAGTGTGCAGGGACTTTCTGGAAACACCATATATTTT.

This clone was observed a few times. The chain uses TRBV7-2 and TRBJ2-3, with D maybe TRBD2 (6 bases). Per germline, CDR1 SGHTA and CDR2 FQGNSA. With 4 bases removed from V and 3 bases from J, the gap between germline ends came to 17 bases. The CDR3 is made up of 16 amino acids. The CDR3: CASSSIVAAGTDTQYF. The CDR3 DNA reads TGTGCCAGCAGCTCAATAGTAGCGGCGGGGACAGATACGCAGTATTTT.

This clone was counted between two and nine times. This rearrangement joins TRBV5-6 to TRBJ2-3, with 13 bases that match TRBD2. In germline, CDR1 is SGHDT, CDR2 YYEEEE. The CDR3 is 19 residues long. Trimming at V came to 4 bases and at J to 7 bases, leaving 18 bases not matched to a gene. This CDR3 is CASSPSYTGLAGERNTQYF. The CDR3 DNA reads as TGTGCCAGCAGCCCTAGTTATACAGGACTAGCGGGAGAAAGAAATACGCAGTATTTT. Full variable domain (missing parts from reference TRBV5-6 and TRBJ2-3): DAGVTQSPTHLIKTRGQQVTLRCSPKSGHDTVSWYQQALGQGPQFIFQYYEEEERQRGNFPDRFSGHQFPNYSSELNVNALLLGDSALYLCASSPSYTGLAGERNTQYFGPGTRLTVL.

J is TRBJ1-6 and V is TRBV7-6; 9 positions match TRBD1. Germline lookup yields CDR1 SGHVS and CDR2 FNYEAQ. J lost 8 bases, V lost 5 bases, and 7 bases had no gene match. The CDR3 sequence is 15 residues long. The CDR3 region is CASSPGTGKDSPLHF. DNA for the CDR3: TGTGCCAGCAGCCCGGGGACAGGGAAGGATTCACCCCTCCACTTT. Supplemented by reference TRBV7-6 and TRBJ1-6, the full variable domain reads GAGVSQSPRYKVTKRGQDVALRCDPISGHVSLYWYRQALGQGPEFLTYFNYEAQQDKSGLPNDRFSAERPEGSISTLTIQRTEQRDSAMYRCASSPGTGKDSPLHFGNGTRLTVT.

V and J are TRBV9 and TRBJ1-5, with D possibly being TRBD1 (5 bases). The length of the CDR3 is 14 residues. Looked up from germline, CDR1 is SGDLS and CDR2 is YYNGEE. Trimming removed 4 bases at V and 0 bases at J, with 8 bases between. The CDR3 is CASSIDSSNQPQHF. The CDR3 DNA is TGTGCCAGCAGCATCGACAGTAGCAATCAGCCCCAGCATTTT. The full variable domain, completed using reference TRBV9 and TRBJ1-5, is DSGVTQTPKHLITATGQRVTLRCSPRSGDLSVYWYQQSLDQGLQFLIQYYNGEERAKGNILERFSAQQFPDLHSELNLSSLELGDSALYFCASSIDSSNQPQHFGDGTRLSIL.